Shown below are 30 T cell receptor beta chains from a single sample sequenced in a study of blood T cell repertoires in COVID-19. Using immunoSEQ multiplex PCR, the repertoire was profiled, and TCRdb retains in-frame clones only, with some absent. The sample yields a few hundred thousand clones, roughly four fifths seen once. Specimen: PBMCs or T cells enriched from blood (not recorded which). The receptors derive from a man aged 40-50 years who had recovered from COVID-19.

The V call is TRBV6-5, the J call TRBJ1-2, with a tentative D call TRBD1 (5 bases). CDR1 and CDR2 from the germline V gene are MNHEY and SVGAGI. The CDR3 contains 14 residues. V was clipped by 4 bases and J by 8 bases, with 17 bases between them. In nucleotides, the CDR3 is TGTGCCAGCAGTTTCCGAGGACCTAGGGGCGGCTACACCTTC. As protein: CASSFRGPRGGYTF.

The chain joins TRBV29-1 to TRBJ2-5; maybe TRBD1 (6 bases). The length of the CDR3 is 13 residues. Germline V gives CDR1 SQVTM, CDR2 ANQGSEA. Trimming cost V 7 bases and J 3 bases, with 15 bases left between them. The CDR3 protein is CSARDNVKETQYF. The CDR3 nucleotides are TGCAGCGCAAGGGACAATGTGAAAGAGACCCAGTACTTC.

The chain has TRBV6-1 and TRBJ2-5, with D perhaps matching TRBD2 (6 bases). Germline values: CDR1 MNHNS, CDR2 SASEGT. The CDR3 is 18 residues long. Between the trimmed V and J ends, which lost 0 bases and 6 bases, there was a span of 23 bases. The CDR3 DNA reads as TGTGCCAGCAGTGAAGCCACGGTGGGAGGCAGGATGGGGAAGACCCAGTACTTC. Translation: CASSEATVGGRMGKTQYF.

The chain is built from TRBV19 and TRBJ1-2, with D tentatively TRBD1 (6 bases). The ends were cut back, 6 bases at V and 6 bases at J, with 14 bases in the middle. This CDR3 comprises 13 residues. Germline values: CDR1 LNHDA, CDR2 SQIVND (reference sequence). CDR3 sequence reads: CASSWGQGHGYTF. The CDR3 region has the DNA TGTGCCAGTAGCTGGGGGCAGGGCCATGGCTACACCTTC. Supplemented by reference TRBV19 and TRBJ1-2, the full variable domain reads DGGITQSPKYLFRKEGQNVTLSCEQNLNHDAMYWYRQDPGQGLRLIYYSQIVNDFQKGDIAEGYSVSREKKESFPLTVTSAQKNPTAFYLCASSWGQGHGYTFGSGTRLTVV.

The chain recombines TRBV6-6 with TRBJ1-2; weak D call: TRBD1 (6 bases). Germline V gene sequence: CDR1 MNHNY, CDR2 SVGAGI (reference sequence). V was cut by 6 bases and J by 7 bases, with 18 bases left in between. This CDR3 is 14 amino acids long. The CDR3 is CASSPEDSRGGYTF. The CDR3 bases are TGTGCCAGCAGCCCGGAGGACAGCCGCGGTGGCTACACCTTC.

The rearrangement links TRBV18 to TRBJ1-1, with 11 bases aligning to TRBD1. This CDR3 has 16 amino acids. Germline V gives CDR1 KGHSH, CDR2 LQKENI. The trim removed 4 bases at V and 0 bases at J, leaving 4 bases unmatched. The DNA of the CDR3 is TGTGCCAGCTCACAGGGGACAGGGGGTTTGAACACTGAAGCTTTCTTT. Protein sequence: CASSQGTGGLNTEAFF.

The genes are TRBV14 and TRBJ2-3, with TRBD2 matching 9 bases. This CDR3 has 13 amino acids. Germline V gene sequence: CDR1 SGHDN, CDR2 FVKESK. After removal of 6 bases from V and 8 bases from J, the junction contained 6 bases not matched to a gene. CDR3 region: CASSLSSGTTQYF. In DNA, the CDR3 is TGTGCCAGCAGTCTTTCTAGCGGGACTACGCAGTATTTT.

The chain is built from TRBV2 and TRBJ2-5, with D possibly matching TRBD2 (6 bases). Trimming stripped 2 bases from V and 1 base from J, with 8 bases between. The CDR3 has 14 amino acids. Per the germline V gene, CDR1 is SNHLY and CDR2 is FYNNEI. For the CDR3, the DNA is TGTGCCAGCAGTGAATCGACTAGCCAAGAGACCCAGTACTTC. Protein sequence: CASSESTSQETQYF. The whole variable domain, remainder taken from reference TRBV2 and TRBJ2-5, is EPEVTQTPSHQVTQMGQEVILRCVPISNHLYFYWYRQILGQKVEFLVSFYNNEISEKSEIFDDQFSVERPDGSNFTLKIRSTKLEDSAMYFCASSESTSQETQYFGPGTRLLVL.

V gene TRBV27 combines with J gene TRBJ1-5, with D perhaps matching TRBD1 (5 bases). V lost 6 bases and J 1 base, leaving 19 bases between the germline ends. This CDR3 spans 17 amino acids. The germline V gene has CDR1 MNHEY and CDR2 SMNVEV (reference sequence). CDR3: CASRPLGGRLSNQPQHF. The CDR3 DNA is TGTGCCAGCAGACCGCTCGGGGGGAGGTTAAGCAATCAGCCCCAGCATTTT.

V usage is TRBV19 and J usage is TRBJ1-6; weak D call: TRBD1 (6 bases). The length of the CDR3 is 14 residues. Germline V lookup: CDR1 LNHDA, CDR2 SQIVND (reference sequence). V was shortened by 7 bases and J by 9 bases, with 16 bases between the two germline ends. In DNA, the CDR3 is TGTGCCAGTATGGGTGGGGGCTTGCGTTCACCCCTCCACTTT. Translation gives CASMGGGLRSPLHF.

This clone was counted once. The chain has TRBV2 and TRBJ2-7; 7 bases map to TRBD2. J was trimmed by 1 base and V by 0 bases; bases with no gene match: 3. Per germline, CDR1 SNHLY and CDR2 FYNNEI. This CDR3 is 15 amino acids long. The CDR3 is CASSEAGGYSYEQYF. The CDR3 bases are TGTGCCAGCAGTGAAGCGGGAGGGTATTCCTACGAGCAGTACTTC.

This clone was picked up a small number of times. V is TRBV4-1 and J is TRBJ2-6; 7 nucleotides align to TRBD1. This CDR3 contains 17 residues. Trimming took 3 bases from V and 1 from J; bases not matched to a gene: 6. Germline CDR1 reads MGHRA; CDR2 reads YSYEKL. The CDR3 sequence is CASSHNGRGSGANVLTF. DNA for the CDR3: TGCGCCAGCAGCCACAACGGCAGGGGGTCTGGGGCCAACGTCCTGACTTTC.

This CDR3 reads CASSYRQGRIAGELFF. In nucleotides, the CDR3 is TGTGCCAGCAGCTATCGACAGGGGCGGATCGCCGGGGAGCTGTTTTTT. This sequence joins TRBV14 and TRBJ2-2, with 8 bases lining up with TRBD1. Per germline, CDR1 SGHDN and CDR2 FVKESK. The V gene end was trimmed by 5 bases and the J gene end by 6 bases; junction bases not matched to a gene: 11. CDR3 length equals 16 residues.

This chain joins TRBV5-5 and TRBJ1-1; 10 bases fit TRBD1. Per germline, CDR1 SGHKS and CDR2 YYEKEE (reference sequence). The CDR3 is made up of 14 amino acids. V trimming: 6 bases; J trimming: 6 bases; junction bases outside the gene matches: 8. As DNA, the CDR3 is TGTGCCAGCATTCCGGGACAGGGGAGGTCTGAAGCTTTCTTT. Protein: CASIPGQGRSEAFF.

The chain uses TRBV6-5 and TRBJ2-7; 9 nucleotides match TRBD1. Per germline, CDR1 MNHEY and CDR2 SVGAGI. V gave up 2 bases and J gave up 10 bases; unmatched junction bases: 12. CDR3 length: 15 amino acids. This CDR3 reads CASSYQTGTGRRQYF. CDR3 sequence (DNA): TGTGCCAGCAGTTACCAAACCGGGACAGGGCGTCGACAGTACTTC.

The chain links TRBV5-1 to TRBJ2-1, with 10 bases that match TRBD2. Losses at the gene ends were 0 bases for V and 8 bases for J; bases not matched to a gene: 14. The CDR3 is 18 residues long. Germline CDR1 and CDR2: SGHRS and YFSETQ. The CDR3 is CASSLGRWTGTSVHEQFF. The CDR3 DNA reads TGCGCCAGCAGCTTGGGAAGATGGACCGGGACTAGCGTCCATGAGCAGTTCTTC.

This chain links TRBV7-6 with TRBJ2-7, with 7 positions matching TRBD1. V was pared by 5 bases and J by 2 bases, with 3 bases of the junction left unmatched. Germline assignment: CDR1 SGHVS and CDR2 FNYEAQ. This CDR3 spans 13 amino acids. DNA of the CDR3: TGTGCCAGCAGCCGGGACAGCCCCTACGAGCAGTACTTC. Amino acid sequence: CASSRDSPYEQYF. Combining the CDR3 with reference TRBV7-6 and TRBJ2-7 gives the whole variable domain GAGVSQSPRYKVTKRGQDVALRCDPISGHVSLYWYRQALGQGPEFLTYFNYEAQQDKSGLPNDRFSAERPEGSISTLTIQRTEQRDSAMYRCASSRDSPYEQYFGPGTRLTVT.

The chain has TRBV7-2 and TRBJ1-2; 7 bases align to TRBD1. J was trimmed by 0 bases and V by 4 bases; bases with no gene match: 11. CDR3 size: 17 residues. Germline CDR1 and CDR2: SGHTA and FQGNSA. The CDR3 DNA is TGTGCCAGCAGCTCTTCCCCGACAGGGCTCACTAACTATGGCTACACCTTC. Amino acid sequence: CASSSSPTGLTNYGYTF.

Concerning this clone: One end of the junction does not line up with germline, which may come from a read error. The chain recombines TRBV2 with TRBJ2-4; TRBD2 is a possible D gene (6 bases). CDR3 length: 12 amino acids. Looked up from germline, CDR1 is SNHLY and CDR2 is FYNNEI. CDR3 coding DNA: TGTGCCAGCAGTGAATCCGGTTGGGGGGTGTGGTTC. Its translation is CASSESGWGVWF.

V gene TRBV18 combines with J gene TRBJ2-5; D is undetermined. Germline CDR1 is KGHSH and CDR2 is LQKENI. This CDR3 has 13 residues. V lost 6 bases to trimming and J lost 1 base, with 9 bases between them. The CDR3 is CASSLIFQETQYF. The CDR3, as DNA: TGTGCCAGCTCTCTTATCTTCCAAGAGACCCAGTACTTC. The variable domain in full, with the rest retrieved from reference TRBV18 and TRBJ2-5, is NAGVMQNPRHLVRRRGQEARLRCSPMKGHSHVYWYRQLPEEGLKFMVYLQKENIIDESGMPKERFSAEFPKEGPSILRIQQVVRGDSAAYFCASSLIFQETQYFGPGTRLLVL.

The gene calls are TRBV5-1 and TRBJ1-3; 8 bases fit TRBD1. Losses at the gene ends were 3 bases for V and 6 bases for J; bases not matched to a gene: 8. The CDR3 is 15 amino acids. Germline V CDR1 and CDR2: SGHRS, YFSETQ. The CDR3 DNA follows: TGCGCCAGCAGCTGGGCAGGGGGCAGAGAAAACACCATATATTTT. Protein sequence: CASSWAGGRENTIYF.

This clone appeared a single time. In nucleotides, the CDR3 is TGTGCCAGTAGTCCTCGACAGCGTACAAAACTGTTTTTT. It translates to CASSPRQRTKLFF. The gene calls are TRBV19 and TRBJ1-4, with D perhaps matching TRBD1 (5 bases). Germline V gives CDR1 LNHDA, CDR2 SQIVND (reference sequence). The CDR3 has 13 amino acids. V gave up 5 bases and J gave up 10 bases, with 14 bases separating them.

This clone was counted once. J is TRBJ1-1 and V is TRBV7-6, with a tentative D call TRBD1 (6 bases). Between the trimmed V and J ends, which lost 5 bases and 4 bases, there was a span of 14 bases. This CDR3 comprises 14 residues. In germline, CDR1 is SGHVS, CDR2 FNYEAQ. The CDR3 sequence is CASSIDRRGTEAFF. CDR3 coding DNA: TGTGCCAGCAGCATCGACAGGCGCGGCACTGAAGCTTTCTTT.

The genes are TRBV5-6 and TRBJ2-4; possible D gene TRBD1, 5 bases. Trimming removed 1 base at V and 0 bases at J, with 8 bases between. In germline, CDR1 is SGHDT, CDR2 YYEEEE. CDR3 size: 15 residues. CDR3 residues: CASSLSRVAKNIQYF. CDR3 bases: TGTGCCAGCAGCTTGAGCAGGGTAGCCAAAAACATTCAGTACTTC.

The chain uses TRBV19 and TRBJ1-1; D gene ambiguous. Between the trimmed V and J ends, which lost 3 bases and 3 bases, there was a span of 11 bases. Germline CDR1 is LNHDA and CDR2 is SQIVND (reference sequence). The CDR3 runs 14 residues. CDR3: CASSIPGEHTEAFF. The CDR3 DNA reads as TGTGCCAGTAGTATCCCCGGAGAACACACTGAAGCTTTCTTT.

Only a few counts were recorded for this clone. The rearrangement uses TRBV2 and TRBJ1-6, with D tentatively TRBD1 (6 bases). The CDR3 consists of 12 residues. Trimming stripped 5 bases from V and 10 bases from J, with 9 bases between. CDR1 is SNHLY, CDR2 FYNNEI, per germline. CDR3 sequence reads: CASSKGESPLHF. The CDR3, as DNA: TGTGCCAGCAGTAAGGGGGAATCACCCCTCCACTTT.

This clone has only one observation. The sample carries other DNA sequences with the same CDR3. The rearrangement uses TRBV18 and TRBJ1-1, with D possibly being TRBD1 (5 bases). Germline V gives CDR1 KGHSH, CDR2 LQKENI. The CDR3 is 13 amino acids. V lost 1 base and J 4 bases, leaving 7 bases between the germline ends. In DNA, the CDR3 is TGTGCCAGCTCACCACTGGGGGGCACTGAAGCTTTCTTT. It is translated as CASSPLGGTEAFF.

The chain is built from TRBV7-9 and TRBJ2-1; D may be TRBD1 (5 bases). Trimming removed 8 bases from V and 2 bases from J, with 19 bases in between. CDR1 is SEHNR and CDR2 is FQNEAQ in the germline V gene (reference sequence). The CDR3 runs 16 residues. CDR3 residues: CASPSGEMGPYNEQFF. The CDR3 DNA is TGTGCCAGCCCATCTGGGGAAATGGGGCCCTACAATGAGCAGTTCTTC.

This clone was recorded once. The V gene is TRBV18, the J gene TRBJ2-5; 8 bases are shared with TRBD2. The CDR3 loop spans 14 amino acids. The V and J ends lost 6 bases and 3 bases, in that order; junction bases with no gene match: 6. Germline V gene lookup returns CDR1 KGHSH and CDR2 LQKENI. The CDR3 DNA follows: TGTGCCAGCTCGTCGGGCGGGGGGAAAGAGACCCAGTACTTC. This codes for CASSSGGGKETQYF.

The chain carries TRBV24-1 and TRBJ1-2; TRBD1 aligns across 7 bases. V lost 5 bases and J lost 0; bases outside the gene matches: 8. The CDR3 runs to 16 residues. From germline, CDR1 is KGHDR and CDR2 SFDVKD. CDR3 in amino acids: CATSAGRGSTNYGYTF. The CDR3 DNA sequence: TGTGCCACCAGTGCGGGCAGGGGGAGTACTAACTATGGCTACACCTTC.